This T cell receptor beta chain came from a study of cytomegalovirus exposure and HLA in healthy donors. Notes on the study in general: Sequencing likely generated an artifact that appeared as a cluster of highly shared sequence variants. As a later analysis revealed, the rate of TCR association differed by HLA locus, with DRB1 most and HLA-C fewest.

The study ran its PCR with 60 Vbeta and 13 Jbeta primers. Per the original data handling: The count from a later analysis was 79 million or so unique TCR beta chains, some 9.9 million of them shared. TCRdb's table, derived via immunoSEQ multiplex PCR, lists solely in-frame clones and lacks some. From that table come the V and J calls and clone size; the DNA was used to work out D and trimming. The sample consists of about 150,000 clones, roughly 84% of them appearing once. Comments on this clone: Its matching antigen is unknown.

The germline V gene encodes CDR1 MDHEN and CDR2 SYDVKM. Trimming shortened V by 6 bases and J by 4 bases, and 15 bases separated the two germline ends. The CDR3 loop spans 14 amino acids. Source material: PBMCs. The receptor's source is a boy between 2 and 10 years old in good health and CMV-seronegative. The J gene is TRBJ1-1, the V gene TRBV28, with D possibly TRBD1 on 6 matching bases. CDR3 sequence (DNA): TGTGCCAGCAGCCCTAACAGGGCTACCACTGAAGCTTTCTTT. It yields the protein CASSPNRATTEAFF.